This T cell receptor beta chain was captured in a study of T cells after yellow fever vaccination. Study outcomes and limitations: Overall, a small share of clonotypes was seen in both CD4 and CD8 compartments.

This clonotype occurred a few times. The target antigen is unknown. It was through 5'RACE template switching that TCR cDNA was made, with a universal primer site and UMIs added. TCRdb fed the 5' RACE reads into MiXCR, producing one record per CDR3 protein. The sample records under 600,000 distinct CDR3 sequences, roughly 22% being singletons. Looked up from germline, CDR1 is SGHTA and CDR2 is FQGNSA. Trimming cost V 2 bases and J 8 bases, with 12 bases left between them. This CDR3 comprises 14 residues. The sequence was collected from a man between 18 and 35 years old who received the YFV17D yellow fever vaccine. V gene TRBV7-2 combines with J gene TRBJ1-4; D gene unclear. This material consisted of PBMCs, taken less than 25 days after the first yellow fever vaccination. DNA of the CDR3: TGTGCCAGCAGCTTAAGTCCCCGAGGGGAAAAACTGTTTTTT. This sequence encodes CASSLSPRGEKLFF.